This T cell receptor beta chain was sequenced during a study of blood T cells in healthy people across ages. A second PCR of about 6 to 12 cycles used a sample-barcoded 5' primer and a J-beta primer mix. TCRdb reprocessed the 5' RACE reads via MiXCR and lists one record per CDR3 protein. The sample has roughly 1.6 million distinct CDR3 sequences; about 35% are singletons. There are 15 residues in the CDR3. Germline-derived CDR1 and CDR2 are LGHDT and YNNKEL (reference sequence). Trimming cost V 5 bases and J 8 bases, with 18 bases left between them. The sequenced material came from blood. This clonotype was sampled from a woman aged 25 to 39 in good health. The chain carries TRBV3-1 and TRBJ1-4, with D perhaps matching TRBD1 (6 bases). CDR3 DNA: TGTGCCAGCAGCAAAAGTTCGGGGGCTTGGGAAAAACTGTTTTTT. This encodes CASSKSSGAWEKLFF. The variable domain in full, completed from reference TRBV3-1 and TRBJ1-4, reads DTAVSQTPKYLVTQMGNDKSIKCEQNLGHDTMYWYKQDSKKFLKIMFSYNNKELIINETVPNRFSPKSPDKAHLNLHINSLELGDSAVYFCASSKSSGAWEKLFFGSGTQLSVL.